Following are 2 T cell receptor beta chains from one sample sequenced in a study of Tregs in tolerant kidney transplant recipients. Data came from immunoSEQ multiplex PCR; TCRdb stores just in-frame clones and leaves some out. The sample includes some 64,000 clones, 95% to 98% of them seen just once. This specimen was Tregs from blood, taken before the transplant. The source is a human donor who received a combined kidney and bone marrow transplant.

The V call is TRBV19, the J call TRBJ1-2; possibly TRBD1 for D (6 bases). CDR1 is LNHDA and CDR2 is SQIVND in the germline V gene (reference sequence). Trimming took 6 bases from V and 8 from J, leaving 16 bases between them. The CDR3 length is 13 residues. The CDR3 DNA follows: TGTGCCAGTAGGCAGGGGAGTCTTCAGGGCTACACCTTC. Translation gives CASRQGSLQGYTF. The variable domain in full, with the rest retrieved from reference TRBV19 and TRBJ1-2, is DGGITQSPKYLFRKEGQNVTLSCEQNLNHDAMYWYRQDPGQGLRLIYYSQIVNDFQKGDIAEGYSVSREKKESFPLTVTSAQKNPTAFYLCASRQGSLQGYTFGSGTRLTVV.

V is TRBV7-2 and J is TRBJ1-4; possibly TRBD1 for D (6 bases). The V gene lost 2 bases and the J gene lost 6 bases, with 13 bases spanning the gap. The CDR3 has 15 residues. CDR1 and CDR2 (germline): SGHTA, FQGNSA. CDR3 in DNA: TGTGCCAGCAGCTTATCGGGGGGCGCGGATGAAAAACTGTTTTTT. Translated: CASSLSGGADEKLFF.